The 2 T cell receptor beta chains reported below all come from one sample, sequenced in a study of CD8+CD57+ T cells in acquired aplastic anemia. TCR beta VDJ and CDR3 were profiled, and genomic DNA was the template. Via MiXCR, TCRdb re-called the reads, giving one row per CDR3 protein. This table has 80,000 or so distinct CDR3 sequences, 70% appearing once. Patients chosen for sequencing had CD8+CD57+ cells that had expanded, as shown by flow cytometry. The sequenced sample consisted of sorted CD4+, CD8+, or CD8+CD57+ T cells (not recorded which) from PBMCs. These receptor sequences come from a human donor with aplastic anemia.

This chain joins TRBV29-1 and TRBJ1-1; 9 bases agree with TRBD1. Trimming cost V 6 bases and J 2 bases; bases outside gene matches: 4. The CDR3 length is 13 residues. Germline V gives CDR1 SQVTM, CDR2 ANQGSEA. The CDR3 sequence: CSVRQGGNTEAFF. The CDR3 coding sequence is TGCAGCGTCCGACAGGGGGGAAACACTGAAGCTTTCTTT.

This CDR3 reads CASSSDRAGNTIYF. The CDR3 DNA follows: TGTGCCAGCAGCTCGGACAGAGCTGGAAACACCATATATTTT. The rearrangement joins TRBV7-2 to TRBJ1-3; the D gene is possibly TRBD1 (6 bases). CDR3 length: 14 residues. Looked up from germline, CDR1 is SGHTA and CDR2 is FQGNSA. Trimming took off 4 bases at V and 2 bases at J, with 9 bases between the two ends. The full variable domain, in which reference TRBV7-2 and TRBJ1-3 provide the parts outside the CDR3, is GAGVSQSPSNKVTEKGKDVELRCDPISGHTALYWYRQSLGQGLEFLIYFQGNSAPDKSGLPSDRFSAERTGGSVSTLTIQRTQQEDSAVYLCASSSDRAGNTIYFGEGSWLTVV.